Given below is one TCR beta chain in context. Its specificity is unknown. The sample comes from a study of early T cells in non-severe SARS-CoV-2 infection. General study findings and limits: VDJdb matches were skewed toward anti-spike CD8 T cell responses.

The CDR3 loop spans 14 amino acids. Germline loops: CDR1 DFQATT, CDR2 SNEGSKA (reference sequence). Unmatched junction bases numbered 6, after V lost 3 bases and J lost 6 bases. TCRdb re-called the 5' RACE reads with MiXCR, one entry per CDR3 protein. The sample lists 77,000 or so distinct CDR3 sequences, 13% to 15% occurring once. The gene calls are TRBV20-1 and TRBJ2-3; 10 bases are a match to TRBD2. This sequence was found in an adult who was a healthcare worker with PCR-confirmed SARS-CoV-2 infection or an uninfected control (not recorded which). This specimen consisted of whole blood, obtained at baseline. The CDR3 reads CSASGSGRTDTQYF. The CDR3 DNA reads as TGCAGTGCTAGTGGTAGCGGGAGGACGGATACGCAGTATTTT.